Listed here are 9 T cell receptor beta chains from one sample, sequenced in a study of spatial heterogeneity in lung cancer. Time point: blood at routine non-recurrence follow-up after resection. A single record per CDR3 protein comes from TCRdb applying MiXCR to the 5' RACE reads. The sample records roughly 38,000 distinct CDR3 sequences, about 10% being singletons. The starting material was PBMCs, obtained at follow-up. These receptors all come from a female donor with early-stage non-small cell lung cancer.

This clonotype came up many times. The chain is built from TRBV2 and TRBJ2-5; D unclear. The length of the CDR3 is 14 residues. Looked up from germline, CDR1 is SNHLY and CDR2 is FYNNEI. V shed 7 bases and J shed 1 base, with 13 bases lying between them. The CDR3 reads CASNSRRPQETQYF. CDR3 DNA sequence: TGTGCCAGCAATAGCCGGCGACCCCAAGAGACCCAGTACTTC.

The chain recombines TRBV5-1 with TRBJ2-1; no reliable D call. V lost 4 bases, J lost 5 bases, and 16 bases lay in between. Germline lookup yields CDR1 SGHRS and CDR2 YFSETQ. The CDR3 has 15 residues. The CDR3 region is CASSPELVGNNEQFF. DNA for the CDR3: TGCGCCAGCAGCCCGGAACTTGTGGGGAACAATGAGCAGTTCTTC.

Written as DNA, the CDR3 is TGTGCCAGCAGCGCAAGCACAGATACGCAGTATTTT. This sequence encodes CASSASTDTQYF. This sequence joins TRBV9 and TRBJ2-3; no clear D gene. There are 12 residues in the CDR3. Trimming shortened V by 3 bases and J by 0 bases, and 2 bases separated the two germline ends. Germline CDR1 and CDR2: SGDLS and YYNGEE.

This clonotype showed up just a few times. CDR3 in amino acids: CASSQEVRYEQYF. The CDR3 DNA reads as TGTGCCAGCAGCCAAGAAGTGCGATACGAGCAGTACTTC. The chain is built from TRBV3-1 and TRBJ2-7, with D unclear. This CDR3 contains 13 residues. V lost 0 bases to trimming and J lost 4 bases, with 7 bases between them. In germline, CDR1 is LGHDT, CDR2 YNNKEL (reference sequence).

This clonotype was seen a few times. This rearrangement joins TRBV7-6 to TRBJ2-7; D gene uncertain. CDR1 is SGHVS, CDR2 FNYEAQ, per germline. Trimming cost V 5 bases and J 2 bases, with 7 bases left between them. This CDR3 has 12 residues. This chain's CDR3 is CASSVRPYEQYF. The CDR3 nucleotides read TGTGCCAGCAGCGTCCGACCCTACGAGCAGTACTTC.

At least ten counts were recorded for this clonotype. The chain recombines TRBV9 with TRBJ2-5; maybe TRBD2 (5 bases). Germline V gene sequence: CDR1 SGDLS, CDR2 YYNGEE. Trimming stripped 0 bases from V and 2 bases from J, with 11 bases between. The CDR3 is 15 residues long. The CDR3 loop reads CASSVDPRGQETQYF. In DNA, the CDR3 is TGTGCCAGCAGCGTAGACCCCCGCGGGCAAGAGACCCAGTACTTC.

J is TRBJ2-5 and V is TRBV18, with 14 bases that match TRBD2. V was pared by 4 bases and J by 3 bases, with 1 base of the junction left unmatched. CDR3 length: 15 amino acids. Per the germline V gene, CDR1 is KGHSH and CDR2 is LQKENI. The CDR3 sequence is CASSRGLAGEETQYF. The DNA of the CDR3 is TGTGCCAGCTCACGGGGACTAGCGGGGGAAGAGACCCAGTACTTC.

This clonotype was picked up many times. V gene TRBV5-6 combines with J gene TRBJ1-2; 7 nucleotides align to TRBD1. This CDR3 region has 16 residues. Looked up from germline, CDR1 is SGHDT and CDR2 is YYEEEE. V shed 1 base and J 0 bases; nucleotides not matched to a gene: 6. DNA for the CDR3: TGTGCCAGCAGCTTGTTGCTCAGGGGGTCTAACTATGGCTACACCTTC. This encodes CASSLLLRGSNYGYTF.

This clonotype was detected many times. This chain connects TRBV20-1 to TRBJ1-1; 8 positions match TRBD1. The CDR3 consists of 14 residues. J was trimmed by 1 base and V by 2 bases; bases with no gene match: 3. Germline values: CDR1 DFQATT, CDR2 SNEGSKA (reference sequence). This CDR3 is CSARTTGGNTEAFF. CDR3 DNA: TGCAGTGCTAGAACCACAGGGGGGAACACTGAAGCTTTCTTT.